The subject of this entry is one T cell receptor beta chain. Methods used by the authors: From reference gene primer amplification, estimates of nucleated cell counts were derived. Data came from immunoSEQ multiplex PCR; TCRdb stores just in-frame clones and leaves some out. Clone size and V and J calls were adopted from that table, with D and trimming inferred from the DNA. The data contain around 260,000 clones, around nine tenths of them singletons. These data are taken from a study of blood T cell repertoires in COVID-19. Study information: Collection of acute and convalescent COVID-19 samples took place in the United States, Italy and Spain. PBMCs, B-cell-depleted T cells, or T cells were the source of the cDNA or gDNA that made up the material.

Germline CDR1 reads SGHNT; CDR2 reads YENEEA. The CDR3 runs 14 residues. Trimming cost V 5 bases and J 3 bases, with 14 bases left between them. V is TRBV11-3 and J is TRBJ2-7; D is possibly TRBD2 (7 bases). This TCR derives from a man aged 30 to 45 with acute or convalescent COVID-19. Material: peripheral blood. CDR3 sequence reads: CASSEGGSHYEQYF. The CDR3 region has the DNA TGTGCCAGCAGCGAGGGGGGGAGTCACTACGAGCAGTACTTC. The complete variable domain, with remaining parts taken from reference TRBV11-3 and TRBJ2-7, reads EAGVVQSPRYKIIEKKQPVAFWCNPISGHNTLYWYLQNLGQGPELLIRYENEEAVDDSQLPKDRFSAERLKGVDSTLKIQPAELGDSAVYLCASSEGGSHYEQYFGPGTRLTVT.